This T cell receptor (beta chain) was captured by sequencing in a study of cytomegalovirus exposure and HLA in healthy donors listed by TCRdb under 2017. Regarding the research as a whole: According to an earlier analysis of a few hundred of the donors, about 179 million T cells yielded approximately 120 million unique TCR beta sequences and less than 300 Gb of sequence data. Among around 400 genotyped donors of the cohort, an average of about 240,000 unique TCR beta nucleotide sequences was sequenced per donor, of which 15% to 20% were non-productive. High-throughput TCR immunosequencing, statistical association of individual TCRs with disease status, and machine learning were combined to predict cytomegalovirus infection status. In an earlier analysis of 550 to 700 of the donors, high-throughput TCR beta sequencing was used to judge whether each TCR beta V gene segment behaved as functional or pseudogenic. About 5 DR-DQ haplotypes were handled as single units for association and clustering, since linkage in the cohort was strong. A later analysis re-analyzed previously published TCR beta repertoires from about 600 donors and added high-resolution HLA genotyping to study TCR occurrence patterns. Donor age, sex, ethnicity and CMV serostatus were compiled together with the repertoire data. Using immunosequencing, the study profiled T cell repertoires from around 670 subjects and related those repertoires to cytomegalovirus serostatus. All discovery cohort repertoires had been generated on a single sequencing platform. Typing coverage varied by locus: roughly 629-640 donors for A, B, C, DRB1 and DQB1; more than 500 for DQA1; 606 for DPA1; around 490 for DPB1. Rather than using new phenotypic data, the later analysis identified candidate immune exposures from TCR beta sequences and from how often those sequences occurred across donors. Both class I and class II loci were covered by HLA typing, at four-digit resolution. The study aimed to test whether cataloging public T cell receptors could reveal signatures of past pathogen exposure. A later genetic analysis took genome-wide SNP genotypes for about 55% of the 666 donors and used that subset as a discovery cohort. A separate validation cohort of roughly 120 different subjects was used in addition to the roughly 720-subject first cohort. Around 300 gigabases of sequencing data and approximately 84 million unique TCR sequences were included in an early release covering 550 to 800 HLA-typed donors. Among the roughly 390 genotyped donors, about 85% belonged to the genetic ancestry cluster associated with self-reported Caucasian donors. Broader findings and caveats from the paper: According to the authors, the approach could potentially be generalized to other disease states and immunological phenotypes. Some IMGT-functional V segments, including TRBV6-2 and TRBV6-3, could not be distinguished by the 87-base-pair reads and were therefore excluded. HLA typing was unavailable for some donors at each locus, so association tests used only the typed subset. In the study, around 160 TCR beta chains were listed as associated with cytomegalovirus. In a later analysis, HLA-associated TCR beta chains were found to be more clonally expanded and to have lower generation probabilities than equally common non-associated chains. Correlated functional status among segregating V segments might reflect linkage disequilibrium, but an unknown experimental factor could not be ruled out. In a later analysis, the rate of TCR association differed among HLA loci, with DRB1 alleles having the most associated TCRs and HLA-C alleles having the fewest. Compared with the roughly 700-donor mean, donors in an Asian-associated ancestry cluster had fewer N-insertions in productive TCRs, according to a later genetic analysis. The earlier analysis of around 600 of the donors excluded 15 to 20 rarely observed V segments, including chromosome 9 orphons, because counts were too low. In a later analysis, most CMV-associated TCR beta chains were found to appear HLA-restricted, with HLA associations seemingly driven largely by CMV exposure. The cohort was sequenced for TCR beta chains only, and without alpha or paired-chain data the features that could be detected were limited. In both the original and validation cohorts, the classifier was reported to diagnose cytomegalovirus status with high specificity and sensitivity. A further reported finding was that TCR beta sequences accurately predicted the HLA-A and HLA-B alleles for most subjects in the first cohort. A cluster of highly shared sequence variants was judged likely to represent a technical artifact of the sequencing pipeline. When HLA alleles, especially DR and DQ, strongly co-occurred, TCR associations were difficult to assign to individual alleles. The presence/absence analyses assumed that sequencing depth was roughly uniform across donors, and that assumption may not be true. Three of the identified cytomegalovirus-associated TCR beta chains were confirmed in vitro to be specific for cytomegalovirus antigens. In a later analysis, several top co-occurrence clusters were reported to appear linked to parvovirus B19, influenza, CMV and Epstein-Barr virus. Broadly in line with IMGT annotations, most TCR beta V segments showed up in productive rearrangements about 87% or about 30% of the time in an earlier analysis of several hundred of the donors. V-gene and J-gene trimming of TCR beta chains was associated with a missense DCLRE1C variant in a later genetic analysis, and the association was replicated in an independent cohort. Immune exposure information for the cohort was limited to CMV serostatus. A later analysis associated approximately 17,000 TCR beta sequences with specific HLA alleles at a false discovery rate of 0.05. While some public TCRs were present in many individuals, most TCR sequences turned up only very rarely across donors.

The germline V and J ends show losses of 5 bases and 10 bases respectively, and no gene match explains 6 bases of the junction. The germline V gene (reference sequence) provides CDR1 SEHNR and CDR2 FQNEAQ. The CDR3 starts with the cysteine, ends with the phenylalanine, and has 15 residues. The entry retains the CDR3 DNA only, 45 bases that are in frame from base 1. The cohort comprised some 730 healthy bone marrow donors. At the time of sampling, all cohort members were nominally healthy, though unrecorded immune exposures were likely present. The donor tested CMV seropositive and was one of the 289 seropositive cohort members. Every donor gave a peripheral blood sample, and the peripheral blood mononuclear cells from that sample were used for TCR beta sequencing. Genomic DNA was extracted from the blood cell samples with the Qiagen DNeasy Blood Extraction Kit. Worth noting for this clone: What antigen it recognizes has not been identified. Base-call qualities are not available, and no considerably larger clone is one nucleotide away.

Receptors were amplified or captured by the immunoSEQ multiplex PCR assay. The multiplex PCR relied on a mix of 60 forward primers for TCR Vbeta segments and 13 reverse primers for TCR Jbeta segments. The CDR3 region of rearranged TCR beta genes was amplified from genomic DNA with a multiplex PCR assay. Amplified TCR beta libraries were sequenced as 87-base-pair reads on the Illumina HiSeq System. The authors processed their data as follows. A later analysis tallied roughly 80 million unique TCR beta chains across the approximately 670 repertoires, and approximately 11 million of those chains were shared by two or more donors. A nearest-neighbor algorithm error-corrected the raw reads and collapsed the reads into unique sequences, merging closely related sequences to remove PCR and sequencing errors. CDR3 sequences were aligned to IMGT reference sequences to assign V, D and J gene segments. For a sequence to be retained, a match of at least six nucleotides was required to both a V gene segment and a J gene segment. A rearrangement was called productive if the CDR3 had no stop codons and remained in frame with V and J, and every other rearrangement was called non-productive. CDR3 was defined by IMGT convention, running from the second conserved V-encoded cysteine to the conserved J-encoded phenylalanine. In an earlier analysis of roughly 580 of the donors, sequences lacking an unambiguous match to a single V gene segment were excluded. In an earlier analysis of some 590 of the donors, a V segment was called functional when productive rearrangements were above 56.7%, and segregating when the standard deviation between donors exceeded 5%. To diagnose cytomegalovirus status from the catalog of TCR beta chain sequences, a statistical classification framework was built. In a later analysis, TCR nucleotide sequences were compared against IMGT/GENE-DB human TR gene sequences so that V and J genes could be assigned. In a later analysis, CDR3 sequences and most-parsimonious VDJ recombination scenarios were assigned using the TCRdist pipeline. In a later analysis, every TCR beta chain was defined by the combination of its CDR3 amino acid sequence and its V-gene family, and reads without a unique V-gene family were dropped. As a way to deal with suspected cross-contamination and a sequencing artifact, a later analysis dropped 640 or so nucleotide sequences that were highly shared and had low generation probability. For each public chain, a later analysis derived a clonal expansion index from normalized ranks of inferred template counts within each repertoire. In a later analysis, generation probabilities were computed using a VDJ recombination model fitted to out-of-frame rearrangements, and the results were checked against IGoR. In a later analysis, hypergeometric tests were used to score TCR-TCR, TCR-HLA and TCR-CMV co-occurrence, with a repertoire-size bias correction applied to TCR pairs. False discovery rates were estimated in a later analysis by permuting HLA or CMV assignments 20 times. A later analysis grouped co-occurring TCRs with DBSCAN, adding TCRdist sequence similarity when clustering within HLA-allele-positive subsets. Repertoires with fewer than 30,000 or more than 120,000 public chains were left out of co-occurrence clustering, as were roughly five repertoires with anomalous nucleotide sharing. TCRdb took this table from immuneACCESS and kept in-frame rearrangements with V and J called. Such tables lack part of the clones; where checked against another copy, unresolved V genes explain under half of the gap, and the rest is unexplained. V and J calls and clone size are copied from that table; D and trimming were computed from the DNA. Present in this sample are over 75,000 clones, around three quarters of which were seen just once. In total, the top ten clones hold about 3.1% of the sample.

The chain employs TRBV7-9 and TRBJ1-6, and 12 junction bases match TRBD1. The clonotype originates from a male donor in good health and CMV-seropositive. Sequencing input: PBMCs. The sequenced DNA: TGTGCCAGCAGCAGCGGGACAGGGGGCGGATCACCCCTCCACTTT. It encodes CASSSGTGGGSPLHF.